Presented here are 6 T cell receptor beta chains from one specimen sequenced in a study of read filtering for tumor transcriptome and immune sequencing. From 350 to 500 ng of RNA, a library with molecular barcoded alpha/delta and beta/gamma adaptors was made. TCRdb ran MiXCR on the reads and lists one entry per CDR3 protein. The data show 100,000 to 150,000 distinct CDR3 sequences, around 13% seen once. Material for sequencing was a population of CD138-negative cells sorted from bone marrow. The source is a donor aged 40 or older with multiple myeloma.

This clonotype was seen at least ten times. This sequence joins TRBV20-1 and TRBJ1-1; 7 nucleotides line up with TRBD1. Germline assignment: CDR1 DFQATT and CDR2 SNEGSKA (reference sequence). CDR3 size: 13 residues. Trimming cost V 5 bases and J 1 base; bases outside gene matches: 4. The CDR3: CSALDRRNTEAFF. CDR3 nucleotide sequence: TGCAGTGCTCTGGACAGGAGGAACACTGAAGCTTTCTTT.

On this clonotype itself: A far larger clone is one base from this, pointing to a likely read error. The rearrangement uses TRBV11-2 and TRBJ2-1; 9 nucleotides agree with TRBD1. Germline loops: CDR1 SGHAT, CDR2 FQNNGV. This CDR3 has 14 residues. Unmatched junction bases numbered 11, after V lost 8 bases and J lost 9 bases. DNA for the CDR3: TGTGCCAGCTCCCCCGGGACAGGGTTCGGTGAGCAGTTCTTC. Its translation is CASSPGTGFGEQFF.

At least ten counts were recorded for this clonotype. The chain recombines TRBV7-9 with TRBJ2-3; D is perhaps TRBD2 (6 bases). The V end was cut by 3 bases, the J end by 2 bases, with 12 bases between. This CDR3 region has 15 residues. Germline assignment: CDR1 SEHNR and CDR2 FQNEAQ (reference sequence). The CDR3 DNA sequence: TGTGCCAGCAGCTTTCCTAGCGTACTCACAGATACGCAGTATTTT. Its translation is CASSFPSVLTDTQYF.

Remarks on this clonotype: Because it lacks the conserved phenylalanine or tryptophan at the end, this CDR3 is likely a read error. The DNA is left out, because the CDR3 cannot be placed on it with certainty; the CDR3 is given as TCRdb lists it. The rearrangement uses TRBV7-6 and TRBJ2-1; no DNA check was done on the table's D call, TRBD2. CDR1 is SGHVS, CDR2 FNYEAQ, per germline. The CDR3 contains 17 residues when both ends are counted. The CDR3 spells CASSPGTSGRNYNEQIY.

A remark on this clonotype: This could be a read error, since a much larger clone is one nucleotide away. The V gene is TRBV7-2, the J gene TRBJ1-6; D ambiguous. Looked up from germline, CDR1 is SGHTA and CDR2 is FQGNSA. The CDR3 runs 13 residues. The CDR3 is CASSLARDSPLLF. The CDR3 nucleotides are TGTGCCAGCAGCTTAGCGAGGGATTCCCCCCTCCTCTTT.

The chain combines TRBV7-9 with TRBJ1-5, with 10 bases aligning to TRBD1. Germline CDR1 SEHNR, CDR2 FQNEAQ (reference sequence). V was clipped by 5 bases and J by 1 base; unmatched bases: 8. There are 17 residues in the CDR3. Written as DNA, the CDR3 is TGTGCCAGCAGCGCGACAGGGGGCAGCTTGAGCAATCAGCCCCAGCATTTT. Translating gives CASSATGGSLSNQPQHF.